A selection of T cell receptor beta chains follows, all from one sample in a study of tumor-infiltrating lymphocytes in primary liver carcinoma. TCRdb reanalysed the multiplex PCR reads using MiXCR and keeps one entry per CDR3 protein. Among about 64,000 distinct CDR3 sequences listed, 71% were seen once. The sequenced sample was liver tumor tissue from sampling region 4. Receptors originate from a man aged 40-49 years with primary liver carcinoma and hepatitis B virus infection. CDR3s include the opening cysteine and the closing phenylalanine or tryptophan.

11 | TRBV29-1 | CSAKGNGDLSF
18 | TRBV4-2 | CASNQATTGGTGANVLTF
12 | TRBV5-1 | CASSLKVHEQFF
18 | TRBV4-1 | CASNPGGSGRGNTGELLF
14 | TRBV29-1 | CSAEILAAQETQYF
14 | TRBV11-1 | CVSSGQVDVETQYF
15 | TRBV6-1 | CASTLGGGAYNEQLF
15 | TRBV12-3/TRBV12-4 | CASSPGPRVSRGYTF
15 | TRBV20-1 | CSVPTRGGAYNEQFF
18 | TRBV12-3/TRBV12-4 | CASSLWGGAEIAKNNEYF
16 | TRBV11-2 | CASSLQPSRISGELFF
15 | TRBV11-2 | CVGSLSSGITYEQYF
14 | TRBV13 | CACSEGTSPYEQYF
16 | TRBV6-5 | CDSTKRASGFSYEQYF
17 | TRBV11-2 | CASSLALGVVNTGELSF
18 | TRBV4-1 | CASSRGRVGQEMNTEAFF
16 | TRBV28 | CASRRVGQAGSQPQHF
15 | TRBV29-1 | CSVEAGWGMNAEPFF
17 | TRBV6-5 | CASIYSTSGSLVCEQYF
15 | TRBV9 | CASSVGRQGRETQYF
14 | TRBV5-1 | CANSLQGSGNNIYF
16 | TRBV11-2 | CASGRGRAEVFTEAFF
15 | TRBV29-1 | CSVESAASRSETQYF
16 | TRBV11-2 | CASSFIQGVIHDDQYF
15 | TRBV5-6 | CASSPGTGVTGKLFF